These T cell receptor beta chains were read from a single sample in a study of glioma-infiltrating T cells after dendritic cell vaccination. Here immunoSEQ multiplex PCR was the method, and the copy in TCRdb shows in-frame clones only, minus some. The data hold roughly 88,000 clones, with 75% to 85% observed a single time. The material was blood, obtained after dendritic cell vaccination. The source of these receptors is a human donor with glioblastoma. Both conserved end residues are part of each CDR3. D genes are given only for firm matches. For some rows the clone size is stated as once, few or many, or as a class when expanded; others skip it.

>.|TRBJ1-6|TRBV6-5|.
CASSYTEALPLHF
TGTGCCAGCAGTTACACGGAGGCATTACCCCTCCACTTT
>TRBD2|TRBJ2-4|TRBV5-1|.
CASSLNVLAGGTPTGAKNIQYF
TGCGCCAGCAGCTTAAACGTACTAGCGGGGGGTACTCCCACAGGGGCCAAAAACATTCAGTACTTC
>TRBD1|TRBJ1-1|TRBV5-8|.
CASSWDRGRSQAFF
TGTGCCAGCAGTTGGGACAGGGGGCGAAGTCAAGCTTTCTTT
>.|TRBJ1-2|TRBV5-1|.
CASSLDSTYGYTF
TGCGCCAGCAGCTTGGACAGTACCTATGGCTACACCTTC
>TRBD1|TRBJ2-1|TRBV11-2|.
CASSSDRANNEQFF
TGTGCCAGCAGCTCGGACAGGGCTAACAATGAGCAGTTCTTC
>TRBD2|TRBJ2-3|TRBV19|.
CASSRDPSGMSTDTQYF
TGTGCCAGTAGTAGAGACCCTAGCGGGATGAGCACAGATACGCAGTATTTT
>.|TRBJ1-1|TRBV19|.
CASKQQVSTEAFF
TGTGCCAGTAAACAACAGGTTTCCACTGAAGCTTTCTTT
>TRBD2|TRBJ2-1|TRBV10-2|.
CASSALAGVNEQFF
TGCGCCAGCAGTGCACTAGCGGGGGTTAATGAGCAGTTCTTC
>.|TRBJ1-5|TRBV30|many
CAWSSGGNQPQHF
TGTGCCTGGAGTTCAGGGGGCAATCAGCCCCAGCATTTT
>.|TRBJ1-2|TRBV25-1|.
CASSEDGTNYGYTF
TGTGCCAGCAGCGAGGACGGGACTAACTATGGCTACACCTTC
>.|TRBJ1-3|TRBV6-1|.
CASRQTSGNTIYF
TGTGCCAGCAGACAGACCTCTGGAAACACCATATATTTT
>.|TRBJ1-4|TRBV19|.
CASSIPGGTNEKLFF
TGTGCCAGTAGTATCCCCGGGGGAACTAATGAAAAACTGTTTTTT
>TRBD1|TRBJ2-1|TRBV18|.
CASSGQGHNEQFF
TGTGCCAGCTCGGGACAGGGCCACAATGAGCAGTTCTTC
>TRBD1|TRBJ1-1|TRBV14|.
CASSLRTGNTEAFF
TGTGCCAGCAGCCTCCGGACAGGGAACACTGAAGCTTTCTTT
>TRBD2|TRBJ2-3|TRBV4-1|once
CASSPGTSGTDTQYF
TGCGCCAGCAGCCCGGGGACTAGCGGCACAGATACGCAGTATTTT
>.|TRBJ1-2|TRBV2|.
CASSRGFYGYTF
TGTGCCAGCAGTAGGGGGTTCTATGGCTACACCTTC
>.|TRBJ1-2|TRBV5-1|.
CASSLVHGLKAHTF
TGCGCCAGCAGCTTGGTACACGGCCTCAAAGCGCACACCTTC
>TRBD1|TRBJ1-2|TRBV5-1|.
CASSLGTGEPGYTF
TGCGCCAGCAGCTTAGGGACAGGGGAGCCAGGCTACACCTTC
>.|TRBJ2-3|TRBV9|.
CASSLLGGRAGSTDTQYF
TGTGCCAGCAGCCTCCTCGGGGGGCGAGCGGGGAGCACAGATACGCAGTATTTT
>.|TRBJ1-3|TRBV19|.
CASSDGPGPGNTIYF
TGTGCCAGTAGTGATGGACCAGGGCCTGGAAACACCATATATTTT
>.|TRBJ2-1|TRBV6-6|.
CASSYPRIEASEQFF
TGTGCCAGCAGTTACCCACGGATTGAGGCCTCTGAGCAGTTCTTC
>.|TRBJ1-2|TRBV5-4|.
CAISRGGLNGYTF
TGTGCCATCTCGAGGGGGGGACTTAATGGCTACACCTTC
>.|TRBJ2-7|TRBV6-1|medium-sized
CASSRTAVNEQYF
TGTGCCAGCTCCCGGACAGCAGTCAACGAGCAGTACTTC
>TRBD2|TRBJ2-3|TRBV4-2|.
CASSQDRSGTVKGDTQYF
TGTGCCAGCAGCCAAGATAGGAGCGGGACGGTAAAGGGAGATACGCAGTATTTT
>.|TRBJ2-3|TRBV7-9|.
CASSLGPGTDTQYF
TGTGCCAGCAGCTTAGGTCCCGGCACAGATACGCAGTATTTT
>.|TRBJ2-5|TRBV5-1|.
CASSFRPRGETQYF
TGCGCCAGCAGCTTCAGGCCCCGGGGGGAGACCCAGTACTTC
>.|TRBJ1-1|TRBV5-1|.
CASSLSPGEYTEAFF
TGCGCCAGCAGCTTGAGCCCAGGGGAGTACACTGAAGCTTTCTTT
>.|TRBJ1-2|TRBV5-1|.
CASSTGGVGNYGYTF
TGCGCCAGCAGCACGGGGGGGGTTGGCAACTATGGCTACACCTTC
>TRBD1|TRBJ1-1|TRBV18|.
CASSGQGAITEAFF
TGTGCCAGCTCCGGACAGGGGGCGATTACTGAAGCTTTCTTT
>TRBD2|TRBJ2-3|TRBV4-2|.
CASSQDLAGGFRSTDTQYF
TGTGCCAGCAGCCAGGACCTAGCGGGAGGTTTCAGAAGCACAGATACGCAGTATTTT
>TRBD1|TRBJ2-2|TRBV2|.
CASSYLGQGAGELFF
TGTGCCAGCAGTTACCTAGGACAGGGGGCCGGGGAGCTGTTTTTT
>TRBD2|TRBJ2-5|TRBV6-1|few
CASSVGLAGEGRETQYF
TGTGCCAGCAGTGTGGGGCTAGCGGGAGAGGGCCGAGAGACCCAGTACTTC
>TRBD1|TRBJ1-5|TRBV6-5|.
CASSYRQGAQPQHF
TGTGCCAGCAGTTACCGACAGGGGGCTCAGCCCCAGCATTTT